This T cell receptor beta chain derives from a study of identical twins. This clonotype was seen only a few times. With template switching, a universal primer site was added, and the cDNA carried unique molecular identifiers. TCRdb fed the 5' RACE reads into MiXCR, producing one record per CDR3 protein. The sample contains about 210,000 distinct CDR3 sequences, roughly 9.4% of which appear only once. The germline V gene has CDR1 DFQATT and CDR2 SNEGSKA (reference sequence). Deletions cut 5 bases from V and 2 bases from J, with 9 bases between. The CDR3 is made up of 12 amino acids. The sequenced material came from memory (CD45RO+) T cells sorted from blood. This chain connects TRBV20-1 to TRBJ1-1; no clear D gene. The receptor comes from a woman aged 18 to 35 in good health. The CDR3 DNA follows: TGCAGTGCTGACGGGCCTAACACTGAAGCTTTCTTT. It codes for CSADGPNTEAFF.